Here is one T cell receptor beta chain with its context. The antigen remains undetermined. A sample-barcoded 5' primer and a J-beta primer mix were used in a second PCR of roughly 7 to 11 cycles. TCRdb passed the 5' RACE reads through MiXCR, listing each CDR3 protein once. The sample includes 700,000 to 950,000 distinct CDR3 sequences, roughly 44% of them seen just once. The data originate from a study of blood T cells in healthy people across ages. Regarding the study as a whole: Both naive CD4+ cell counts and diversity were greater in long-lived donors than in aged donors.

Donors ranged from about 6 to 95 years old and were healthy Caucasians in Russia. From germline, CDR1 is KGHSH and CDR2 LQKENI. Trimming removed 0 bases from V and 7 bases from J, with 12 bases in between. The CDR3 runs to 14 residues. Sequenced material: blood. The receptor's source is a woman aged 60-75 years in good health. V is TRBV18 and J is TRBJ2-5; D possibly uses TRBD1 or TRBD2 (5 bases each). CDR3 in DNA: TGTGCCAGCTCACCACCGGAGATTGGGGGGACCCAGTACTTC. Translated, it gives CASSPPEIGGTQYF. Full variable domain (remainder filled in from reference TRBV18 and TRBJ2-5): NAGVMQNPRHLVRRRGQEARLRCSPMKGHSHVYWYRQLPEEGLKFMVYLQKENIIDESGMPKERFSAEFPKEGPSILRIQQVVRGDSAAYFCASSPPEIGGTQYFGPGTRLLVL.